The clone carrying this TCR beta chain was detected once. The CDR3 totals 12 residues. Germline values: CDR1 MNHEY, CDR2 SVGAGI. The germline V and J ends were trimmed by 6 bases and 2 bases, with 6 bases remaining between them. The sample comes from a study of siplizumab effects on memory and regulatory T cells. Data came from immunoSEQ multiplex PCR; TCRdb stores just in-frame clones and leaves some out. The table includes 85,000 to 130,000 clones, over 90% detected once. The sequenced sample was Tregs sorted from blood. The clonotype originates from a human donor in good health. This chain joins TRBV6-5 and TRBJ2-3, with D uncertain. The CDR3 sequence: CASRSSTDTQYF. As DNA, the CDR3 is TGTGCCAGCAGGTCTTCCACAGATACGCAGTATTTT.